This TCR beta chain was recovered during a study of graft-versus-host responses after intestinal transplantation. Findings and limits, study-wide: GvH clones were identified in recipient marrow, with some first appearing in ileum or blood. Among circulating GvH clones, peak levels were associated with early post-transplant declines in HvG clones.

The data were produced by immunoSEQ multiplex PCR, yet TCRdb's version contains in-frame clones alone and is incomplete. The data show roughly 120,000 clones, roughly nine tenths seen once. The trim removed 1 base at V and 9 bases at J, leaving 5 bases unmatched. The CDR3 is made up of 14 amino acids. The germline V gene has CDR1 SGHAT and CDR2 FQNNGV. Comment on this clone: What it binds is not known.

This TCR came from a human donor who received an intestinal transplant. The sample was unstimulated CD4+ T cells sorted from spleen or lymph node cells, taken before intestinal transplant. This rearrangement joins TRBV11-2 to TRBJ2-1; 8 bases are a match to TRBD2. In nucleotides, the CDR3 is TGTGCCAGCAGCTTAGCGGGGGGGCCGGGTGAGCAGTTCTTC. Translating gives CASSLAGGPGEQFF.